The next 27 T cell receptor beta chains were all read from a single sample in a study of blood T cell repertoires in COVID-19. TCRdb's copy holds only in-frame clones and misses some; the assay was immunoSEQ multiplex PCR. The sample has fewer than 400,000 clones; roughly 89% are singletons. The specimen sequenced was PBMCs or T cells enriched from blood (not recorded which). The receptors come from a woman aged 25 to 39 who had recovered from COVID-19.

The chain recombines TRBV7-2 with TRBJ2-7; TRBD1 aligns across 9 bases. Germline V gives CDR1 SGHTA, CDR2 FQGNSA. The CDR3 runs to 16 residues. The trim removed 0 bases at V and 2 bases at J, leaving 5 bases unmatched. CDR3 protein: CASSLARDRAAYEQYF. CDR3 nucleotide sequence: TGTGCCAGCAGCTTAGCGCGGGACAGGGCTGCCTACGAGCAGTACTTC.

The chain uses TRBV19 and TRBJ2-7; 11 bases line up with TRBD1. The germline V gene encodes CDR1 LNHDA and CDR2 SQIVND (reference sequence). Unmatched junction bases numbered 9, after V lost 5 bases and J lost 3 bases. This CDR3 has 16 amino acids. CDR3 sequence: CASSVQGQGVIYEQYF. CDR3 nucleotides: TGTGCCAGTAGTGTACAGGGACAGGGGGTCATCTACGAGCAGTACTTC.

The rearrangement joins TRBV11-2 to TRBJ1-1; D may be TRBD1 (5 bases). The length of the CDR3 is 13 residues. Germline V CDR1 and CDR2: SGHAT, FQNNGV. Between the trimmed V and J ends, which lost 1 base and 6 bases, there was a span of 9 bases. As DNA, the CDR3 is TGTGCCAGCAGCTTAGCCACGGGGGCTGAAGCTTTCTTT. The encoded protein is CASSLATGAEAFF. The full variable domain, in which reference TRBV11-2 and TRBJ1-1 provide the parts outside the CDR3, is EAGVAQSPRYKIIEKRQSVAFWCNPISGHATLYWYQQILGQGPKLLIQFQNNGVVDDSQLPKDRFSAERLKGVDSTLKIQPAKLEDSAVYLCASSLATGAEAFFGQGTRLTVV.

The chain employs TRBV4-1 and TRBJ1-2; TRBD1 matches at 7 bases. The CDR3 is 15 amino acids. With 4 bases clipped from V and 4 bases from J, the junction kept 9 bases outside the gene matches. Per the germline V gene, CDR1 is MGHRA and CDR2 is YSYEKL. The DNA of the CDR3 is TGCGCCAGCAGCCCCCAACCAGACAGGGTCTATGGCTACACCTTC. Protein: CASSPQPDRVYGYTF.

The rearrangement joins TRBV7-2 to TRBJ1-3, with 10 nucleotides matching TRBD1. CDR1 is SGHTA, CDR2 FQGNSA, per germline. The CDR3 is made up of 15 amino acids. V lost 3 bases to trimming and J lost 8 bases; unmatched junction nucleotides: 7. CDR3 amino acids: CASSFLGTGEHTIYF. In DNA form, the CDR3 reads TGTGCCAGCAGCTTTCTAGGGACAGGGGAACACACCATATATTTT.

The chain is built from TRBV4-1 and TRBJ1-4, with 9 bases lining up with TRBD1. Germline CDR1 and CDR2: MGHRA and YSYEKL. CDR3 length: 16 residues. The J segment lost 10 bases and the V segment lost 3 bases, leaving 12 bases of the junction unmatched. For the CDR3, the DNA is TGCGCCAGCAGCCACCCCCCGGGACAGGGATCTGTAAAACTGTTTTTT. It specifies CASSHPPGQGSVKLFF.

This clone was counted a single time. The V call is TRBV5-1, the J call TRBJ2-2, with no clear D. V gave up 0 bases and J gave up 3 bases, with 3 bases separating them. This CDR3 is 13 amino acids long. CDR1 is SGHRS, CDR2 YFSETQ, per germline. The chain's CDR3 is CASSLAYTGELFF. For the CDR3, the DNA is TGCGCCAGCAGCTTGGCTTACACCGGGGAGCTGTTTTTT.

V and J are TRBV2 and TRBJ1-5, with D uncertain. Germline V gives CDR1 SNHLY, CDR2 FYNNEI. The length of the CDR3 is 12 residues. Trimming took 0 bases from V and 8 from J, leaving 5 bases between them. CDR3 nucleotide sequence: TGTGCCAGCAGTGAAGCCCCGGAGCCCCAGCATTTT. Protein product: CASSEAPEPQHF.

V is TRBV18 and J is TRBJ1-5; 7 bases map to TRBD1. J lost 7 bases, V lost 3 bases, and 6 bases had no gene match. CDR1 is KGHSH, CDR2 LQKENI, per germline. This CDR3 is built from 14 residues. The CDR3 DNA follows: TGTGCCAGCTCACCTACAGGGGTAGGACAGCCCCAGCATTTT. Translated, it gives CASSPTGVGQPQHF. Drawing the rest from reference TRBV18 and TRBJ1-5, the complete variable domain is NAGVMQNPRHLVRRRGQEARLRCSPMKGHSHVYWYRQLPEEGLKFMVYLQKENIIDESGMPKERFSAEFPKEGPSILRIQQVVRGDSAAYFCASSPTGVGQPQHFGDGTRLSIL.

The gene calls are TRBV10-3 and TRBJ1-1; possible D gene TRBD1, 5 bases. Germline V gene sequence: CDR1 ENHRY, CDR2 SYGVKD. Trimming stripped 9 bases from V and 1 base from J, with 15 bases between. The CDR3 covers 14 residues. CDR3 DNA: TGTGCCATGGGATCAAGACAGCAGAACACTGAAGCTTTCTTT. Its protein is CAMGSRQQNTEAFF.

The rearrangement joins TRBV6-2 or TRBV6-3 to TRBJ2-1, with TRBD1 matching over 7 bases. The length of the CDR3 is 13 residues. Germline lookup yields CDR1 MNHEY and CDR2 SVGEGT. After removal of 5 bases from V and 9 bases from J, the junction contained 7 bases not matched to a gene. CDR3 sequence: CASSPRGSGEQFF. The CDR3 DNA follows: TGTGCCAGCAGTCCCAGGGGGTCTGGTGAGCAGTTCTTC.

The chain recombines TRBV18 with TRBJ1-6; TRBD1 agrees at 9 bases. Germline V gene lookup returns CDR1 KGHSH and CDR2 LQKENI. Unmatched junction bases numbered 6, after V lost 4 bases and J lost 5 bases. This CDR3 comprises 16 residues. CDR3 in DNA: TGTGCCAGCTCACGAGTTGGGACAGGGAATAATTCACCCCTCCACTTT. Its protein product is CASSRVGTGNNSPLHF.

The chain has TRBV12-3 or TRBV12-4 and TRBJ2-5; D might be TRBD1 (5 bases). Deletions cut 2 bases from V and 10 bases from J, with 11 bases between. This CDR3 region has 12 residues. In DNA, the CDR3 is TGTGCCAGCAGTTTATGGGGCGCGGACCAGTACTTC. It encodes CASSLWGADQYF.

V usage is TRBV27 and J usage is TRBJ1-6; no reliable D call. The ends were cut back, 0 bases at V and 4 bases at J, with 13 bases in the middle. The germline CDR1 and CDR2 sequences are MNHEY and SMNVEV (reference sequence). This CDR3 is built from 17 residues. CDR3 sequence (DNA): TGTGCCAGCAGTTTATCCGGGAATACGCCGTATAATTCACCCCTCCACTTT. Its translation: CASSLSGNTPYNSPLHF.

The chain recombines TRBV2 with TRBJ1-2; D is ambiguous. The V gene lost 5 bases and the J gene lost 4 bases, with 11 bases spanning the gap. The CDR3 runs to 13 residues. Germline V lookup: CDR1 SNHLY, CDR2 FYNNEI. This CDR3 reads CASSSGLIYGYTF. CDR3 bases: TGTGCCAGCAGTTCCGGACTGATCTATGGCTACACCTTC.

The chain joins TRBV11-2 to TRBJ2-4; TRBD1 agrees at 10 bases. The J segment lost 5 bases and the V segment lost 4 bases, leaving 8 bases of the junction unmatched. CDR3 length: 16 residues. Looked up from germline, CDR1 is SGHAT and CDR2 is FQNNGV. The chain's CDR3 is CASSSRRTGGENIQYF. The CDR3 DNA is TGTGCCAGCAGCTCCCGACGGACAGGGGGAGAAAACATTCAGTACTTC.

The chain couples TRBV5-1 to TRBJ2-1; TRBD2 matches at 11 bases. Germline values: CDR1 SGHRS, CDR2 YFSETQ. The CDR3 spans 16 residues. Losses at the gene ends were 3 bases for V and 3 bases for J; bases not matched to a gene: 5. CDR3 in amino acids: CASSSSLAGVYNEQFF. CDR3 in DNA: TGCGCCAGCAGCTCCTCACTAGCGGGAGTCTACAATGAGCAGTTCTTC.

The V and J genes are TRBV29-1 and TRBJ1-2; D is unresolved. The CDR3 runs 18 residues. CDR1 is SQVTM, CDR2 ANQGSEA, per germline. V dropped 5 bases and J dropped 6 bases, with 31 bases sitting between them. The DNA for the CDR3 is TGCAGCGTTAGCGAACCCTCCCAGACTGAAGTAGGTCGGGATGGCTACACCTTC. It yields the protein CSVSEPSQTEVGRDGYTF.

A few counts support this clone. The CDR3 protein is CAWEGAREQYF. Here the CDR3 DNA reads TGTGCCTGGGAGGGGGCGCGGGAGCAGTACTTC. The rearrangement joins TRBV30 to TRBJ2-7, with 7 bases matching TRBD1. Unmatched junction bases numbered 5, after V lost 5 bases and J lost 7 bases. Germline CDR1 reads GTSNPN; CDR2 reads SVGIG (reference sequence). This CDR3 comprises 11 residues.

The chain employs TRBV6-5 and TRBJ1-2, with D perhaps TRBD1 (6 bases). Trimming cost V 0 bases and J 7 bases, with 9 bases left between them. The CDR3 sequence is 13 residues long. Germline CDR1 is MNHEY and CDR2 is SVGAGI. The chain's CDR3 is CASSYSRDTGYTF. DNA for the CDR3: TGTGCCAGCAGTTACTCGAGGGACACTGGCTACACCTTC.

A single count supports this clone. The J gene is TRBJ2-7, the V gene TRBV30; 12 positions agree with TRBD2. There are 15 residues in the CDR3. Unmatched junction bases numbered 10, after V lost 7 bases and J lost 3 bases. The V gene's germline CDR1 is GTSNPN and CDR2 SVGIG (reference sequence). CDR3 sequence reads: CAFLSGTSGFYEQYF. The CDR3 DNA sequence: TGTGCCTTCCTGTCCGGGACTAGCGGGTTCTACGAGCAGTACTTC.

The chain employs TRBV6-5 and TRBJ2-1, with 8 bases that match TRBD2. The CDR3 loop spans 15 amino acids. J lost 0 bases, V lost 6 bases, and 4 bases had no gene match. The germline V gene encodes CDR1 MNHEY and CDR2 SVGAGI. This chain's CDR3 is CASRKSGSSYNEQFF. The CDR3 DNA sequence: TGTGCCAGCAGGAAAAGCGGGAGCTCCTACAATGAGCAGTTCTTC.

The J gene is TRBJ2-1, the V gene TRBV9, with TRBD2 matching over 9 bases. CDR1 and CDR2 from the germline V gene are SGDLS and YYNGEE. The CDR3 is made up of 16 amino acids. The trim removed 3 bases at V and 8 bases at J, leaving 12 bases unmatched. The CDR3 is CASSARGTSILDEQFF. Written as DNA, the CDR3 is TGTGCCAGCAGCGCTAGGGGGACTAGCATATTAGATGAGCAGTTCTTC.

The V gene is TRBV10-3, the J gene TRBJ2-1, with TRBD1 identical over 8 bases. The CDR3 length is 14 residues. Germline CDR1 reads ENHRY; CDR2 reads SYGVKD. J gave up 1 base and V 10 bases, and 6 bases lay outside the gene matches. In DNA form, the CDR3 reads TGTGCCACCGCCGACAGGGGATCCTACAATGAGCAGTTCTTC. Protein sequence: CATADRGSYNEQFF.

The CDR3 reads CASSFGVVELFF. As DNA, the CDR3 is TGTGCCAGCAGCTTCGGGGTCGTGGAACTGTTTTTT. The chain couples TRBV5-6 to TRBJ1-4; D gene unclear. CDR1 is SGHDT, CDR2 YYEEEE, per germline. The CDR3 loop spans 12 amino acids. V lost 2 bases, J lost 12 bases, and 11 bases lay in between. Complete variable domain (other parts from reference TRBV5-6 and TRBJ1-4): DAGVTQSPTHLIKTRGQQVTLRCSPKSGHDTVSWYQQALGQGPQFIFQYYEEEERQRGNFPDRFSGHQFPNYSSELNVNALLLGDSALYLCASSFGVVELFFGSGTQLSVL.

The DNA of the CDR3 is TGTGCCAGCAGCTTAGGGGGCGGAAGCTACACCTTC. Translating it yields CASSLGGGSYTF. The rearrangement joins TRBV5-6 to TRBJ1-2; 7 bases map to TRBD1. The junction had 4 bases not matched to a gene; V was cut back by 2 bases and J by 9 bases. CDR3 length equals 12 residues. In germline, CDR1 is SGHDT, CDR2 YYEEEE.

The chain recombines TRBV5-1 with TRBJ2-1; TRBD2 matches 11 bases. J was trimmed by 0 bases and V by 5 bases; bases with no gene match: 4. The CDR3 extends over 16 amino acids. Germline V gene sequence: CDR1 SGHRS, CDR2 YFSETQ. As DNA, the CDR3 is TGCGCCAGCAGTGAACTAGCGGGGGTCTCCTACAATGAGCAGTTCTTC. Translating it yields CASSELAGVSYNEQFF.